The 10 T cell receptor beta chains below all came from one sample that was sequenced in a study of cytomegalovirus exposure and HLA in healthy donors. Researchers ran the PCR with 60 Vbeta and 13 Jbeta primers. Assay used: immunoSEQ multiplex PCR; TCRdb lists only in-frame clones, some missing. The table shows more than 150,000 clones, with 78% occurring only once. Sequencing was performed on PBMCs. The receptors come from a woman aged 30 to 39 in good health and CMV-seropositive.

This clone has more than one count but fewer than ten. V and J are TRBV27 and TRBJ1-4, with TRBD1 as a possible D gene (5 bases). V was pared by 6 bases and J by 6 bases, with 20 bases between. Germline lookup yields CDR1 MNHEY and CDR2 SMNVEV (reference sequence). The CDR3 extends over 16 amino acids. The CDR3 loop reads CASSEYGGGVHEKLFF. DNA for the CDR3: TGTGCCAGCAGCGAATATGGGGGAGGGGTACATGAAAAACTGTTTTTT.

V is TRBV7-3 and J is TRBJ2-1; D perhaps matches TRBD1 (6 bases). Germline V gene data show CDR1 as SGHTA and CDR2 as FQGTGA. The CDR3 is 16 residues long. V was trimmed by 6 bases and J by 6 bases, leaving 21 bases between them. The CDR3 loop is CASSVGGTVGSNEQFF. The DNA of the CDR3 is TGTGCCAGCAGTGTTGGGGGCACCGTTGGCTCCAATGAGCAGTTCTTC.

The V and J genes are TRBV6-6 and TRBJ2-7, with 8 positions matching TRBD1. Germline V gene lookup returns CDR1 MNHNY and CDR2 SVGAGI (reference sequence). This CDR3 has 13 amino acids. Germline trimming cut 6 bases from V and 2 bases from J; bases unmatched to any gene: 3. The CDR3 is CASSLQGAYEQYF. CDR3 coding DNA: TGTGCCAGCAGCTTACAGGGGGCCTACGAGCAGTACTTC.

This clone occurred once. Here the CDR3 reads CASSADDRGSYEQYF. The CDR3 bases are TGTGCCAGCAGCGCGGACGACAGGGGGAGCTACGAGCAGTACTTC. V gene TRBV9 combines with J gene TRBJ2-7; 9 nucleotides line up with TRBD1. The germline V gene has CDR1 SGDLS and CDR2 YYNGEE. With 3 bases clipped from V and 3 bases from J, the junction kept 7 bases outside the gene matches. The CDR3 runs 15 residues.

This clone occurred a few times. The chain combines TRBV28 with TRBJ2-7; no reliable D call. The CDR3 totals 15 residues. Germline V lookup: CDR1 MDHEN, CDR2 SYDVKM. The V gene lost 3 bases and the J gene lost 0 bases, with 12 bases spanning the gap. The CDR3 DNA reads as TGTGCCAGCAGTTTTTACCGATTTAGCTCCTACGAGCAGTACTTC. It codes for CASSFYRFSSYEQYF.

This sequence joins TRBV28 and TRBJ1-5; D not resolved. The germline V gene has CDR1 MDHEN and CDR2 SYDVKM. V lost 6 bases and J 1 base, leaving 7 bases between the germline ends. The CDR3 runs to 13 residues. CDR3 sequence reads: CASSRVSNQPQHF. The CDR3, as DNA: TGTGCCAGCAGCCGGGTGAGCAATCAGCCCCAGCATTTT. The full variable domain, its missing parts supplied by reference TRBV28 and TRBJ1-5, is DVKVTQSSRYLVKRTGEKVFLECVQDMDHENMFWYRQDPGLGLRLIYFSYDVKMKEKGDIPEGYSVSREKKERFSLILESASTNQTSMYLCASSRVSNQPQHFGDGTRLSIL.

This clone appeared once. This chain uses TRBV10-3 with TRBJ2-7; tentative D call: TRBD2 (6 bases). This CDR3 comprises 15 residues. Trimming took off 3 bases at V and 0 bases at J, with 12 bases between the two ends. CDR1 ENHRY and CDR2 SYGVKD come from the germline V gene. The CDR3 DNA sequence: TGTGCCATCAGTGATAGGACTACCAGCTCCTACGAGCAGTACTTC. It is translated as CAISDRTTSSYEQYF.

This clone was seen a few times. This rearrangement joins TRBV2 to TRBJ1-2; 7 bases align to TRBD1. From germline, CDR1 is SNHLY and CDR2 FYNNEI. This CDR3 comprises 14 residues. V dropped 7 bases and J dropped 5; count of bases not matched to a gene: 10. The CDR3 bases are TGTGCCAGCACCGACCCCGGGACAGTTTATGGCTACACCTTC. Its translation: CASTDPGTVYGYTF. The full variable domain, in which reference TRBV2 and TRBJ1-2 provide the parts outside the CDR3, is EPEVTQTPSHQVTQMGQEVILRCVPISNHLYFYWYRQILGQKVEFLVSFYNNEISEKSEIFDDQFSVERPDGSNFTLKIRSTKLEDSAMYFCASTDPGTVYGYTFGSGTRLTVV.

The rearrangement joins TRBV2 to TRBJ1-2, with 9 bases aligning to TRBD1. In germline, CDR1 is SNHLY, CDR2 FYNNEI. V dropped 6 bases and J dropped 7; count of bases not matched to a gene: 9. CDR3 length: 14 amino acids. The CDR3 sequence: CASRGDREAGGYTF. In DNA, the CDR3 is TGTGCCAGCAGGGGGGACAGGGAGGCTGGTGGCTACACCTTC.

CDR3 coding DNA: TGTGCCAGCAGCTTGTTGCGGACAAACTCCTACGAGCAGTACTTC. Its protein product is CASSLLRTNSYEQYF. The chain is built from TRBV5-6 and TRBJ2-7, with a possible D match to TRBD1 (5 bases). Germline CDR1 and CDR2: SGHDT and YYEEEE. The CDR3 length is 15 residues. Between the trimmed V and J ends, which lost 1 base and 0 bases, there was a span of 11 bases.